This T cell receptor (beta chain) is drawn from a study of T cell responses to AZD1222 COVID-19 vaccine. V shed 5 bases and J shed 5 bases, with 24 bases lying between them. Germline V gene sequence: CDR1 SGHTA, CDR2 FQGNSA. CDR3 size: 17 residues. Clones were read by immunoSEQ multiplex PCR, and TCRdb kept only the in-frame ones, dropping some. Of 75,000 to 100,000 clones listed, 80% to 90% are singletons. The source material was peripheral blood, sampled on day 0 of AZD1222 vaccination. The TCR was taken from an adult in good health. The genes are TRBV7-2 and TRBJ2-5; the D gene is possibly TRBD2 (7 bases). The CDR3 coding sequence is TGTGCCAGCAGCCCCGGGGATGCCGGGGGGCCTGGGGAGACCCAGTACTTC. Amino acids: CASSPGDAGGPGETQYF.